Listed below are T cell receptor beta chains from one sample, sequenced in a study of shared clonotypes between healthy human individuals. Some clones are missing from TCRdb's copy, which holds only in-frame ones; the method was immunoSEQ multiplex PCR. The data contain around 1.1 million clones, 60% to 85% of them seen just once; the ten biggest clones take up more than 0.85%. The specimen sequenced was memory CD4+ T cells from PBMCs. The receptors shown here come from a man aged 18 to 35 in good health. Some clones in this sample may be carry-over from other donors' samples. CDR3s include the opening cysteine and the closing phenylalanine or tryptophan. Size is stated for part of the rows, as once, few or many counts, or as a class when the clone is expanded.

j_call clone_size v_call cdr3_aa
TRBJ1-3 NA TRBV5-1 CASSSTGTGEGNTIYF
TRBJ1-2 NA TRBV5-4 CASSPTGTTAHGYTF
TRBJ1-2 NA TRBV5-4 CASSPGQGNYGYTF
TRBJ2-7 NA TRBV5-4 CASSSPGQGIYEQYF
TRBJ2-5 few TRBV11-3 CASSLGRETQYF
TRBJ2-7 NA TRBV7-6 CASSSDLSTWVAYEQYF
TRBJ2-2 NA TRBV7-3 CASSLFYNTGELFF
TRBJ1-1 NA TRBV5-1 CASSLDDRSNTEAFF
TRBJ1-3 NA TRBV19 CASSTDRAGNTIYF
TRBJ2-7 NA TRBV5-8 CASSHSGTSGYEQYF
TRBJ1-1 once TRBV6-1 CASRALPGRAFF
TRBJ1-3 many TRBV7-9 CASSPREPGNTIYF
TRBJ2-3 NA TRBV5-1 CASKGQDRTDTQYF
TRBJ2-1 NA TRBV11-2 CASSLADRPHNEQFF
TRBJ1-2 NA TRBV5-1 CASSLERNYGYTF
TRBJ2-1 NA TRBV28 CASSSGGGTYNEQFF
TRBJ2-3 NA TRBV10-3 CAIRDPSGRDSTDTQYF
TRBJ2-3 NA TRBV5-1 CASSPRRDADTQYF
TRBJ1-4 NA TRBV11-2 CASSYRRVGEKLFF
TRBJ2-1 once TRBV19 CASSRREGGYNEQFF
TRBJ2-1 NA TRBV5-1 CASSEGGLAIGEQFF
TRBJ2-1 NA TRBV5-1 CASSSGQGDVNEQFF
TRBJ2-7 many TRBV30 CAWSVGGRSYEQYF
TRBJ2-2 NA TRBV7-3 CASSPGGRRRELFF
TRBJ2-7 few TRBV27 CASSGDRAYEQYF
TRBJ2-1 once TRBV5-4 CASSLEHLNEQFF
TRBJ1-2 NA TRBV27 CASRQIGVANGYTF
TRBJ2-7 NA TRBV2 CASTLLGQGGNEQYF
TRBJ2-5 once TRBV9 CASSVDSQETQYF
TRBJ1-5 once TRBV2 CASHRDSNQPQHF
TRBJ2-7 few TRBV27 CASSLSPLRIEQYF
TRBJ1-2 NA TRBV7-8 CASSQGQDGYTF
TRBJ2-1 NA TRBV4-1 CASSQVAGTSGYNEQFF
TRBJ1-3 NA TRBV7-2 CASSLNREGNTIYF
TRBJ1-4 NA TRBV5-1 CASPLPEAEKLFF
TRBJ2-1 NA TRBV5-4 CASSLGAVANEQFF
TRBJ1-3 NA TRBV5-1 CASSSGLGSGNTIYF